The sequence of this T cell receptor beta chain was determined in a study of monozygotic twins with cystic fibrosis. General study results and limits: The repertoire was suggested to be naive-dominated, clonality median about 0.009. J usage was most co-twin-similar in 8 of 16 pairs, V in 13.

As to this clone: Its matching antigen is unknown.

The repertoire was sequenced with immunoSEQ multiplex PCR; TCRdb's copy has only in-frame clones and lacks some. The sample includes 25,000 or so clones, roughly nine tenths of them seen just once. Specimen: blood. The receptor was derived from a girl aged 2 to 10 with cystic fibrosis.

The CDR3 loop reads CSVHHFRDRVNTEAFF. The CDR3 bases are TGCAGCGTTCACCACTTCCGGGACAGAGTTAACACTGAAGCTTTCTTT. V and J are TRBV29-1 and TRBJ1-1, with TRBD1 identical over 7 bases. There are 16 residues in the CDR3. Germline CDR1 reads SQVTM; CDR2 reads ANQGSEA. V lost 5 bases and J lost 2; bases outside the gene matches: 14.